This T cell receptor beta chain came from a study of T cells expressing NK-cell markers (dated by TCRdb to 2018 to 2021). With respect to the entire study: In sorted CD3+CD56+NKG2C+, CD3+CD56+NKG2C- and CD3+CD56-NKG2C+ T-cell subsets from several donors, TCR beta-chain repertoires were profiled. Sequencing of the libraries produced 2 x 150 bp reads on Illumina HiSeq 2000/2500, MiSeq or NextSeq. The study sequenced eight donors, all healthy volunteers chosen at random: three men and five women. Among the eight sequenced donors, seven were HCMV-seropositive and one was HCMV-seronegative. What the study reported, not specific to this receptor: Those dominant clonotypes were again the most abundant among CD3+CD56-NKG2C+ cells in a handful of donors, at about 28.3-60.1%. Whether the expanded NKG2C-expressing T cell clones were specific for HCMV antigens was left unclear. In over 5 donors, the dominant CD3+CD56+NKG2C+ clonotypes were among the top 10 CD8+ clonotypes and accounted for about 1.0-8% of CD8+ T cells.

From a lookup of the germline V gene, CDR1 and CDR2 are SGHRS and YFSETQ. Spanning cysteine to phenylalanine, the CDR3 consists of 14 amino acids. The coding DNA is unavailable. TCRdb shows the sequencer as Illumina HiSeq 2000. 5'RACE template switching, by which a universal primer site and unique molecular identifiers were added, was used to make TCR beta cDNA libraries. cDNA synthesis was primed from the TCR beta constant segment, followed by two successive PCR amplification steps. The published analysis was carried out like this. MIGEC was used to demultiplex reads and group reads by UMI, and MiTCR was used to assemble and quantify clonotypes. To exclude erroneous sequences, any TCR cDNA sequence not supported by at least two reads was discarded. The tcR package was used for downstream repertoire analysis, and clonotypes were matched between fractions using CDR3 nucleotide sequence together with V segment. VDJmatch was used to annotate antigen specificity against VDJdb, with one amino acid substitution allowed in CDR3. After TCRdb reprocessed the reads, each CDR3 protein sequence was kept as one row, without DNA. The V and J calls and clone size are TCRdb's, not the authors'. The sample's clone listing holds 400,000 to 500,000 distinct CDR3 sequences. 7.3% of the sample goes to the ten largest clones.

A commercial ELISA kit detecting HCMV-specific IgG in serum was used to determine HCMV serostatus. Ficoll density gradient centrifugation was used to isolate peripheral blood mononuclear cells from blood. Remarks on this clonotype: This receptor's antigen is unknown.

Recombination linked TRBV5-1 to TRBJ2-3; there is no DNA to check the TCRdb D call of TRBD2. The receptor was isolated from a woman between 18 and 69 years old in good health. Sequenced material: blood T cells: a sorted CD56 or NKG2C T cell subset, CD4+ or CD8+ T cells, or bulk PBMC T cells (not recorded which). The CDR3 reads CASSTGRATDTQYF.